This T cell receptor (beta chain) stems from a study of blood T cell repertoires in COVID-19. Study at large: Sample material is recorded as cDNA or gDNA derived from T cells, B-cell-depleted T cells, or PBMCs.

In the authors' methods: From reference gene primer amplification, estimates of nucleated cell counts were derived. Sequenced by immunoSEQ multiplex PCR; TCRdb stores in-frame clones only, minus some. The V and J calls and clone size come from that table; D and trimming were worked out from the DNA. The table includes under 250,000 clones, under 85% detected once. V gave up 3 bases and J gave up 5 bases, with 16 bases separating them. CDR1 and CDR2 (germline): KGHSH, LQKENI. The CDR3 is made up of 15 amino acids. Sequencing was carried out using peripheral blood. This sequence joins TRBV18 and TRBJ2-5; D is perhaps TRBD1 (6 bases). The origin of this receptor is a man aged 25-45 years who had recovered from COVID-19. CDR3 DNA sequence: TGTGCCAGCTCACCGCGACAGGTCCCGGGGGAGACCCAGTACTTC. It specifies CASSPRQVPGETQYF.